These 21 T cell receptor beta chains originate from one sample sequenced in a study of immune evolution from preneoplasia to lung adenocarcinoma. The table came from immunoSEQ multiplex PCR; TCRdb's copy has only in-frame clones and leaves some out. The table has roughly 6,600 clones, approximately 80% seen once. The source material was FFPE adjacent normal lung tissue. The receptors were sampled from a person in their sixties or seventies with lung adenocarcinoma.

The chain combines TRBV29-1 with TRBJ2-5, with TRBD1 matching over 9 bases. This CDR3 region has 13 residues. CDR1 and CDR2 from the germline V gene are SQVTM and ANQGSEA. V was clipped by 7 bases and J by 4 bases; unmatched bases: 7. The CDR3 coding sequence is TGCAGCGAGCGGACAGGGGCAGGAGAGACCCAGTACTTC. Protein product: CSERTGAGETQYF.

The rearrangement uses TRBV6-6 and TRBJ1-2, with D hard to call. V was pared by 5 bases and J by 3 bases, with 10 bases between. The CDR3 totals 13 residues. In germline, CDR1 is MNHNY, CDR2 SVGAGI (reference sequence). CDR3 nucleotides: TGTGCCAGCAGTCCCAACACCTACTATGGCTACACCTTC. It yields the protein CASSPNTYYGYTF.

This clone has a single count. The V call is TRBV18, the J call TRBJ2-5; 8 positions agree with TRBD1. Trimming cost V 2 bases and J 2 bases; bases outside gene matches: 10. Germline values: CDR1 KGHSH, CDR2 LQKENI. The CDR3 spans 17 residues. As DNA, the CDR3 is TGTGCCAGCTCACCATATTTCAGGGGGCTTCTGCAAGAGACCCAGTACTTC. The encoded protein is CASSPYFRGLLQETQYF.

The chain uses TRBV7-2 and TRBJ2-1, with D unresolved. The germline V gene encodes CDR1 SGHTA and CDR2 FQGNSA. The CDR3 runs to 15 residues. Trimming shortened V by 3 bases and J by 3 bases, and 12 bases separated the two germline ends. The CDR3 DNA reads TGTGCCAGCAGCTTCGGCTTCGGCCGCTACAATGAGCAGTTCTTC. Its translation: CASSFGFGRYNEQFF.

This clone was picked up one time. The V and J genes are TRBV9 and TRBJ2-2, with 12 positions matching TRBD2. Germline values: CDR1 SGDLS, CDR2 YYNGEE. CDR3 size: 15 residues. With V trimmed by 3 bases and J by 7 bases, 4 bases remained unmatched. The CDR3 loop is CASSETSGSGGELFF. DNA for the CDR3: TGTGCCAGCAGCGAGACTAGCGGGAGTGGCGGGGAGCTGTTTTTT.

The CDR3 DNA follows: TGTGCCAGCAGTTTTCGAAGTAGCACAGATACGCAGTATTTT. Its protein is CASSFRSSTDTQYF. The genes are TRBV28 and TRBJ2-3; D uncertain. CDR1 is MDHEN, CDR2 SYDVKM, per germline. V was pared by 3 bases and J by 0 bases, with 7 bases between. The CDR3 contains 14 residues.

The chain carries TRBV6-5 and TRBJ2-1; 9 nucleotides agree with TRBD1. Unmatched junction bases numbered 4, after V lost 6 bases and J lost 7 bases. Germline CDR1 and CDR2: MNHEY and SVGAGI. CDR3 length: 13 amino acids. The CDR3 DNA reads TGTGCCAGCAGGGGGACAGGGAGGAATGAGCAGTTCTTC. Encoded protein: CASRGTGRNEQFF.

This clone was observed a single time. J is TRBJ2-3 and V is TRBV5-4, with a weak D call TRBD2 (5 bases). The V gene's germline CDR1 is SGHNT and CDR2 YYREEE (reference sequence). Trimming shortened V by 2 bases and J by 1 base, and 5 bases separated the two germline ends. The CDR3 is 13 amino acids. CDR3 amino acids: CASSFSGTDTQYF. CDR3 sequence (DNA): TGTGCCAGCAGCTTTAGCGGCACAGATACGCAGTATTTT.

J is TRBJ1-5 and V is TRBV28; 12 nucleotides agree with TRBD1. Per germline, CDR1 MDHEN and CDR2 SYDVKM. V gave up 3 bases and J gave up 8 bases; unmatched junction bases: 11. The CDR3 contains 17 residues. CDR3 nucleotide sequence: TGTGCCAGCAGTTTTCCGGGACAGGGGGCCCCATCGGAGCCCCAGCATTTT. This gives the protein CASSFPGQGAPSEPQHF.

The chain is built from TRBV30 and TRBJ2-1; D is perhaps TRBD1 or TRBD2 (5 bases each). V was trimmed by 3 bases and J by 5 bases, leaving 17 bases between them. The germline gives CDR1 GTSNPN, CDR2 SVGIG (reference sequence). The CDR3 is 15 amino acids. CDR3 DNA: TGTGCCTGGAGATCCCCGGGACGGAAGAACAATGAGCAGTTCTTC. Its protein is CAWRSPGRKNNEQFF.

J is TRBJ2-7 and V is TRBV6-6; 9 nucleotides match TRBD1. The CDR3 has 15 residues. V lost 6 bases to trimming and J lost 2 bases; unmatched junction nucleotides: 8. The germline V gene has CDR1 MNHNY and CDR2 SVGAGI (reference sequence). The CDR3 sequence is CASSLGQGRTYEQYV. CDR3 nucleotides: TGTGCCAGCAGCCTCGGACAGGGGAGAACCTACGAGCAGTACGTC.

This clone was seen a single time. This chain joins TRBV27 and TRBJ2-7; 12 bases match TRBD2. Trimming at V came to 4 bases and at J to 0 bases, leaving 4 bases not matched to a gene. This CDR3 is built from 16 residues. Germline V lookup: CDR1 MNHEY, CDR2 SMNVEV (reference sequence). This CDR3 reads CASSSWTSGVSYEQYF. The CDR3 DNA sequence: TGTGCCAGCAGTTCCTGGACTAGCGGGGTCTCCTACGAGCAGTACTTC.

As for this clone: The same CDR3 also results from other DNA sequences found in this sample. CDR3 sequence reads: CASSTGGWTEAFF. CDR3 coding DNA: TGTGCCAGCAGTACAGGGGGATGGACTGAAGCTTTCTTT. The genes are TRBV27 and TRBJ1-1, with 8 bases that match TRBD1. The V and J ends lost 5 bases and 5 bases, in that order; junction bases with no gene match: 4. The CDR3 loop spans 13 amino acids. The germline gives CDR1 MNHEY, CDR2 SMNVEV (reference sequence).

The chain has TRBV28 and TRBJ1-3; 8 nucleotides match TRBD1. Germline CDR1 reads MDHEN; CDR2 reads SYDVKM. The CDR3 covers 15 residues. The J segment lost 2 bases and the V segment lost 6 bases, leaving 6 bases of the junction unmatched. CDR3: CASSLGQGTGNTIYF. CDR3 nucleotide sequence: TGTGCCAGCAGCCTCGGACAGGGTACTGGAAACACCATATATTTT.

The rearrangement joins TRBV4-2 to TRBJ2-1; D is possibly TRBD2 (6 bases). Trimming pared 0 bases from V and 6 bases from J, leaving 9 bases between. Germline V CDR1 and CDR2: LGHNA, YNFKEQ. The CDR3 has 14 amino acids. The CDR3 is CASSQDGSGNEQFF. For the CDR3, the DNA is TGTGCCAGCAGCCAAGACGGGAGCGGCAATGAGCAGTTCTTC.

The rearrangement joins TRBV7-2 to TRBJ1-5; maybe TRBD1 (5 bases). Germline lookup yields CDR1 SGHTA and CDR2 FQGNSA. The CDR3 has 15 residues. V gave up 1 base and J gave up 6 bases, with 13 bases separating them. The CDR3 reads CASSLGPGEGQPQHF. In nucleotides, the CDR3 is TGTGCCAGCAGCTTAGGACCGGGGGAAGGTCAGCCCCAGCATTTT.

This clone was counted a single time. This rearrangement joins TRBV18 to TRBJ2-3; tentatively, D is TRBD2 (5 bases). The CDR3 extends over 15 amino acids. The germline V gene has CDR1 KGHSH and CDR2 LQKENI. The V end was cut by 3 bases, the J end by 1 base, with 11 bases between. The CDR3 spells CASSPTNGGTDTQYF. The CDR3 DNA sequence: TGTGCCAGCTCACCTACAAACGGGGGCACAGATACGCAGTATTTT.

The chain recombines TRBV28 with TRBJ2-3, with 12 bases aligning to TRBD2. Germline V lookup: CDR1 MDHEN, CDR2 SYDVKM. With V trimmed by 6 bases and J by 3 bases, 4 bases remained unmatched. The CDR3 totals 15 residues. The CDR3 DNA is TGTGCCAGCAGCCCTAGCGGGAGGGTGACAGATACGCAGTATTTT. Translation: CASSPSGRVTDTQYF.

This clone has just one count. CDR3 protein: CASSPSRGSTDTQYF. CDR3 sequence (DNA): TGTGCCAGTAGTCCCTCAAGGGGATCCACAGATACGCAGTATTTT. The J gene is TRBJ2-3, the V gene TRBV19; D might be TRBD1 (5 bases). Trimming removed 5 bases from V and 2 bases from J, with 14 bases in between. This CDR3 spans 15 amino acids. Germline loops: CDR1 LNHDA, CDR2 SQIVND (reference sequence).

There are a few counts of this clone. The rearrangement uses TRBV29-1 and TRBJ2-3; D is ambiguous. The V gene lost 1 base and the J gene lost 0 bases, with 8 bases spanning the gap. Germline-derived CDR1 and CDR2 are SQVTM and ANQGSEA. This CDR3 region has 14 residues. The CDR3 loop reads CSVEAGGSTDTQYF. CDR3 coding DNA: TGCAGCGTTGAAGCTGGCGGCAGCACAGATACGCAGTATTTT.

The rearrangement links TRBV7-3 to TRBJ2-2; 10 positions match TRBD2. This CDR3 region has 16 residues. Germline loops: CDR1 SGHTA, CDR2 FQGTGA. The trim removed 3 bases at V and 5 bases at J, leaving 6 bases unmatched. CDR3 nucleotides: TGTGCCAGCAGCTTTACTGCTAGCGGGAGTACCGGGGAGCTGTTTTTT. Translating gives CASSFTASGSTGELFF.